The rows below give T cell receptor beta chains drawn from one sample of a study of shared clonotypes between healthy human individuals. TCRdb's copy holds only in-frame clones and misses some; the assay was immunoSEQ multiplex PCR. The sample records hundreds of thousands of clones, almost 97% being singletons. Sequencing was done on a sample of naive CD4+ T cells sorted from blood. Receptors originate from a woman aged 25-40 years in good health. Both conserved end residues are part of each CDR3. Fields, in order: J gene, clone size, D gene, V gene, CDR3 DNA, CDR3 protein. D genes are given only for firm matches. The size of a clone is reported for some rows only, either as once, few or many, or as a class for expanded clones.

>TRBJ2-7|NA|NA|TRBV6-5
TGTGCCAGCAGTTACTCGAGTGCCAGCTCCCACGAGCAGTACTTC
CASSYSSASSHEQYF
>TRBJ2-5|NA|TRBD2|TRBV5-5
TGTGCCAGCAGCTTTGCCGGGACTAGCGGTCAAGAGACCCAGTACTTC
CASSFAGTSGQETQYF
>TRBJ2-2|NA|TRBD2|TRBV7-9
TGTGCCAGCAGCCCCTCCGGGACTAGCGGATTCACCGGGGAGCTGTTTTTT
CASSPSGTSGFTGELFF
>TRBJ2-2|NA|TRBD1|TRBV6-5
TGTGCCAGCAGTGTGACAGGGCGGATTGCCGGGGAGCTGTTTTTT
CASSVTGRIAGELFF
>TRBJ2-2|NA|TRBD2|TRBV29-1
TGCAGCGGGGGACTAGCGGGAGCCGGGGAGCTGTTTTTT
CSGGLAGAGELFF
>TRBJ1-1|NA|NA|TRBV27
TGTGCCAGCAGTTTAATACCGGGGATGGGTACTGAAGCTTTCTTT
CASSLIPGMGTEAFF
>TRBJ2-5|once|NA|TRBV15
TGTGCCACCAGCAGAGGGGGGACGGTCAACCAAGAGACCCAGTACTTC
CATSRGGTVNQETQYF
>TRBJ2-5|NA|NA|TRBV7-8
TGTGCCAGCAGCCCAGACGGGCTGGGGGAGACCCAGTACTTC
CASSPDGLGETQYF
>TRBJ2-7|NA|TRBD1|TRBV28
TGTGCCAGCAGCCCGGGTAGGGACAGATCCTACGAGCAGTACTTC
CASSPGRDRSYEQYF
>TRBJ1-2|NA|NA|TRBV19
TGTGCCAGTACCTCCGACGAGGGGGGAGATGGCTACACCTTC
CASTSDEGGDGYTF